The clone carrying this T cell receptor beta chain was recorded a few times. This entry comes from a study of identical twins. TCRdb re-analysed the 5' RACE reads in MiXCR, keeping a single row per CDR3 protein. Of about 700,000 distinct CDR3 sequences listed, 8.6% are singletons. Germline V gives CDR1 LGHNA, CDR2 YNFKEQ. This CDR3 spans 16 amino acids. V was clipped by 4 bases and J by 4 bases; unmatched bases: 6. This sample was also put to use in a study of yellow fever vaccine responses in identical twins.

The genes are TRBV4-2 and TRBJ2-2; TRBD2 aligns across 10 bases. The specimen was PBMCs. The sequence was obtained from a woman aged 18-35 years in good health. The chain's CDR3 is CASSRRAGGRTGELFF. Written as DNA, the CDR3 is TGTGCCAGCAGCCGAAGAGCGGGAGGGCGCACCGGGGAGCTGTTTTTT.